Shown below are 32 T cell receptor beta chains from a single sample sequenced in a study of tumor and adjacent non-tumor tissue in lung cancer. No cell sorting was done before RNA was extracted from the tissue. This non-tumor lung sample came from over 3 cm beyond the tumor edge. Three rounds of nested PCR, following a modified ARM-PCR protocol, produced the TCRbeta library. TCRdb recomputed calls from the multiplex PCR reads with MiXCR, one row per CDR3 protein. The sample lists approximately 77,000 distinct CDR3 sequences, 65% to 85% occurring once. Sequencing was carried out using distant non-tumor lung tissue. These receptors were collected from a man between 60 and 75 years old with non-small cell lung cancer.

The chain links TRBV5-1 to TRBJ2-1; no definite D call. The germline gives CDR1 SGHRS, CDR2 YFSETQ. The V end was cut by 4 bases, the J end by 3 bases, with 17 bases between. The CDR3 length is 16 residues. The CDR3, as DNA: TGCGCCAGCAGCCGGGTCCAGTGCAAGGGCTACAATGAGCAGTTCTTC. Its protein product is CASSRVQCKGYNEQFF.

Concerning this clonotype: An end of the junction does not agree with germline; a read error may underlie this. This chain links TRBV12-3 or TRBV12-4 with TRBJ1-1, with 8 bases fitting TRBD1. There are 15 residues in the CDR3. Here the CDR3 DNA reads TGTGCCGGCAGTAATATACGGACAGGGAACAGCGAAGCTTTCTTT. This encodes CAGSNIRTGNSEAFF.

With respect to this clonotype: The junction differs from germline at one of its ends, possibly a read error. The V gene is TRBV28, the J gene TRBJ2-7; no clear D gene. This CDR3 has 14 residues. The germline V gene has CDR1 MDHEN and CDR2 SYDVKM. As DNA, the CDR3 is TGTGCCAGCAGTCTAACCGGAGTCTCCTACGAGGAGTACTTC. It is translated as CASSLTGVSYEEYF.

This clonotype was counted many times. This sequence joins TRBV7-8 and TRBJ1-1; maybe TRBD1 (5 bases). This CDR3 comprises 14 residues. Germline values: CDR1 SGHVS, CDR2 FQNEAQ. V lost 3 bases and J 1 base, leaving 9 bases between the germline ends. The CDR3 sequence: CASSFGHQNTEAFF. The CDR3 DNA sequence: TGTGCCAGCAGCTTCGGACACCAGAACACTGAAGCTTTCTTT.

The V and J genes are TRBV21-1 and TRBJ2-7. TRBV21-1 is an annotated pseudogene. This CDR3 has 8 amino acids. CDR3 coding DNA: TGTGCCAGCAACAGGGGGTGCTTC. Amino acids: CASNRGCF.

About this clonotype: The conserved closing phenylalanine or tryptophan is absent in this CDR3, likely reflecting a read error. The limits of the CDR3 on the DNA are not certain, so only TCRdb's listed CDR3 is given. The J gene is TRBJ2-5, the V gene TRBV11-2; TRBD1, the table's D call, lacks a check against the DNA. The CDR3 is 14 amino acids in total, end residues counted. Germline-derived CDR1 and CDR2 are SGHAT and FQNNGV. The chain's CDR3 is CASSIGQVQETQCL.

On this clonotype itself: At one boundary the junction diverges from the germline segment, which might be a read error. The chain uses TRBV4-3 and TRBJ2-3; D perhaps matches TRBD2 (5 bases). Germline-derived CDR1 and CDR2 are LGHNA and YSLEER. CDR3 length: 16 amino acids. Here the CDR3 reads CANSQDREGTTDMQYF. In DNA, the CDR3 is TGCGCCAACAGCCAAGATAGAGAGGGCACCACAGATATGCAGTATTTT.

The chain has TRBV29-1 and TRBJ2-3; possibly TRBD1 for D (7 bases). CDR1 is SQVTM, CDR2 ANQGSEA, per germline. The CDR3 runs 14 residues. The V and J ends lost 7 bases and 9 bases respectively, with 23 bases between them. This chain's CDR3 is CSDRLRLAGGTQYF. DNA for the CDR3: TGCAGCGACCGTCTGCGGCTAGCAGGGGGGACGCAGTATTTT.

On this clonotype: At one boundary the junction diverges from the germline segment, which might be a read error. The V call is TRBV4-3, the J call TRBJ2-6, with a tentative D call TRBD1 (5 bases). Per the germline V gene, CDR1 is LGHNA and CDR2 is YSLEER. This CDR3 contains 16 residues. The CDR3 reads CAGSQEAVPGANGLTF. The CDR3 DNA reads as TGCGCCGGCAGCCAAGAGGCGGTGCCTGGGGCCAACGGCCTGACTTTC.

To note about this clonotype: At one boundary the junction diverges from the germline segment, which might be a read error. The chain carries TRBV6-5 and TRBJ2-1; D is ambiguous. This CDR3 is 12 amino acids long. CDR1 is MNHEY and CDR2 is SVGAGI in the germline V gene. The CDR3 sequence is CVSSRTNNERFF. The CDR3 DNA is TGTGTCAGCAGTCGGACGAACAATGAGCGGTTCTTC.

Only a few counts were recorded for this clonotype. This may come from a read error, since a much larger clone is one base off. The gene calls are TRBV20-1 and TRBJ1-1, with 8 bases matching TRBD1. This CDR3 spans 13 amino acids. Germline V lookup: CDR1 DFQATT, CDR2 SNEGSKA (reference sequence). V lost 4 bases and J lost 0; bases outside the gene matches: 1. CDR3 protein: CSANRGLNTEAFF. The CDR3 DNA sequence: TGCAGTGCTAACAGGGGGTTGAACACTGAAGCTTTCTTT.

This clonotype was recorded only once. At one end the junction does not follow the germline gene, possibly because of a read error. The rearrangement links TRBV11-2 to TRBJ1-6, with D unclear. The germline V gene encodes CDR1 SGHAT and CDR2 FQNNGV. The length of the CDR3 is 15 residues. The CDR3 loop is CSSSLVGDNNSPLHF. In nucleotides, the CDR3 is TGTTCCAGCAGCTTAGTAGGAGACAATAATTCACCCCTCCACTTT.

This chain joins TRBV20-1 and TRBJ2-7; D is undetermined. The CDR3 sequence is 13 residues long. V was pared by 7 bases and J by 4 bases, with 17 bases between. Germline V gene lookup returns CDR1 DFQATT and CDR2 SNEGSKA (reference sequence). The CDR3 spells CSDRTVNSYEQYF. The CDR3 nucleotides are TGCAGTGATAGGACGGTAAACTCATACGAGCAGTACTTC.

About this clonotype: One junction end disagrees with the germline gene, perhaps due to a read error. The CDR3 loop reads CASSLDGRSTRELFF. The CDR3 DNA reads as TGTGCCAGCAGCTTAGACGGGAGAAGCACCCGGGAGCTATTTTTT. This chain links TRBV11-1 with TRBJ2-2; perhaps TRBD2 as D (6 bases). Germline loops: CDR1 SGHAT, CDR2 FQDESV (reference sequence). The CDR3 is 15 amino acids.

The chain uses TRBV4-3 and TRBJ2-2; 7 bases match TRBD1. J gave up 6 bases and V 3 bases, and 7 bases lay outside the gene matches. The CDR3 loop spans 15 amino acids. CDR1 and CDR2 from the germline V gene are LGHNA and YSLEER. CDR3 nucleotides: TGCGCCAGCAGCCATGGGACAGAAAACGCCGGGGAGCTGTTTTTT. Encoded protein: CASSHGTENAGELFF.

This clonotype was seen once. Because the CDR3 is missing its conserved closing phenylalanine or tryptophan, this is likely a read error. The chain employs TRBV19 and TRBJ1-5, with D uncertain. The germline V gene encodes CDR1 LNHDA and CDR2 SQIVND (reference sequence). CDR3 length: 14 amino acids. CDR3 residues: CTSSTSYGNQPQHL. CDR3 DNA: TGTACCAGTAGTACTTCGTACGGCAATCAGCCCCAGCATCTT.

On this clonotype itself: This may be a read error, as it is one base from a much larger clone. The CDR3 carries no conserved terminal phenylalanine or tryptophan, so it likely arises from a read error. The chain recombines TRBV12-3 or TRBV12-4 with TRBJ2-7, with D maybe TRBD2 (6 bases). CDR3 length: 15 residues. Trimming removed 7 bases at V and 6 bases at J, with 22 bases between. The CDR3 nucleotides are TGTGCCAGCACTCCTCAGGCAGGAGGGGAAGGCGAGCAGTACTCC. Protein: CASTPQAGGEGEQYS.

Points on this clonotype: Since no conserved phenylalanine or tryptophan closes the CDR3, a read error is the likely cause. The chain uses TRBV5-1 and TRBJ1-1; D remains unclear. Germline CDR1 SGHRS, CDR2 YFSETQ. The CDR3 runs 16 residues. Written as DNA, the CDR3 is TGTGCCAGCAGCTTGTTCAGTCTAGAGGGAGGGACTGAAGCTTTCTCT. Translated, it gives CASSLFSLEGGTEAFS.

Of note for this clonotype: This may be a read error: a much more frequent sequence differs by one nucleotide. V is TRBV11-2 and J is TRBJ2-5; D ambiguous. Germline loops: CDR1 SGHAT, CDR2 FQNNGV. The CDR3 runs to 13 residues. V was cut by 1 base and J by 7 bases, with 10 bases left in between. CDR3: CASSLGQKVTQYF. The DNA of the CDR3 is TGTGCCAGCAGCTTAGGCCAGAAAGTGACCCAGTACTTC. Full variable domain (remainder filled in from reference TRBV11-2 and TRBJ2-5): EAGVAQSPRYKIIEKRQSVAFWCNPISGHATLYWYQQILGQGPKLLIQFQNNGVVDDSQLPKDRFSAERLKGVDSTLKIQPAKLEDSAVYLCASSLGQKVTQYFGPGTRLLVL.

This clonotype has a single count. The J gene is TRBJ2-2, the V gene TRBV6-5; no definite D call. Looked up from germline, CDR1 is MNHEY and CDR2 is SVGAGI. The CDR3 spans 13 residues. The germline V and J ends were trimmed by 6 bases and 7 bases, with 12 bases remaining between them. CDR3 bases: TGTGCCAGCAGAGCAAAGAAGGGCGGGGAGCTGTTTTTT. Translation: CASRAKKGGELFF.

This clonotype is a singleton in its sample. It is likely a read error, because the conserved phenylalanine at the end of the CDR3 is missing. The rearrangement joins TRBV7-8 to TRBJ2-5; D is unclear. The germline V gene encodes CDR1 SGHVS and CDR2 FQNEAQ. This CDR3 region has 15 residues. The CDR3, as DNA: TGTGCCACCAGCTTAGGACCTAGGTACCAAGAGACCCAGTACTTA. Translated, it gives CATSLGPRYQETQYL.

About this clonotype: Relative to the germline gene, one junction end is altered; a read error may explain this. The chain carries TRBV29-1 and TRBJ2-3; 7 bases are a match to TRBD2. CDR1 and CDR2 (germline): SQVTM, ANQGSEA. CDR3 length: 13 amino acids. The CDR3 bases are TGTAGCGGGTCAGGATTCTACACAGATACGCAGTATTTT. This sequence encodes CSGSGFYTDTQYF.

The rearrangement links TRBV11-2 to TRBJ2-3, with D tentatively TRBD2 (5 bases). This CDR3 is built from 14 residues. Between the trimmed V and J ends, which lost 0 bases and 3 bases, there was a span of 7 bases. Germline assignment: CDR1 SGHAT and CDR2 FQNNGV. The CDR3 loop reads CASSLDRGTDTQYF. CDR3 nucleotide sequence: TGTGCCAGCAGCTTAGACCGGGGTACAGATACGCAGTATTTT.

About this clonotype itself: This may be a read error: a much more frequent sequence differs by one nucleotide. V gene TRBV5-6 combines with J gene TRBJ2-5; 11 bases agree with TRBD2. This CDR3 is built from 15 residues. Germline CDR1 and CDR2: SGHDT and YYEEEE. In DNA, the CDR3 is TGTGCCAGCAGCTTGTTAGCGGGAGGGGGAGAGACCCAGAACTTC. Translated: CASSLLAGGGETQNF.

The CDR3 protein is CASSLETAGAGELFF. The DNA of the CDR3 is TGTGCCAGCAGTTTGGAAACAGCGGGAGCCGGGGAGCTGTTTTTT. The chain recombines TRBV6-2 or TRBV6-3 with TRBJ2-2, with TRBD2 identical over 8 bases. V gave up 4 bases and J gave up 6 bases; unmatched junction bases: 7. Looked up from germline, CDR1 is MNHEY and CDR2 is SVGEGT. The CDR3 totals 15 residues.

With regard to this clonotype: This may come from a read error, since a much larger clone is one base off. A read error is likely, as this CDR3 ends without the conserved phenylalanine or tryptophan. CDR3 sequence reads: CASSLWGSGLAGETQYL. As DNA, the CDR3 is TGTGCCAGCAGCTTGTGGGGCTCTGGACTAGCGGGAGAGACCCAGTACTTA. This rearrangement joins TRBV5-6 to TRBJ2-5; 11 bases are shared with TRBD2. Germline CDR1 reads SGHDT; CDR2 reads YYEEEE. The CDR3 is 17 amino acids. V shed 1 base, J shed 4 bases, and the junction held 9 bases outside the gene matches.

The rearrangement joins TRBV6-5 to TRBJ2-6; D is unclear. Germline CDR1 is MNHEY and CDR2 is SVGAGI. This CDR3 region has 17 residues. Trimming took 9 bases from V and 0 from J, leaving 18 bases between them. The CDR3 spells CASSLVGTSSGANVLTF. CDR3 DNA: TGTGCCAGTAGCCTAGTGGGAACCAGCTCTGGGGCCAACGTCCTGACTTTC.

In this sample, this clonotype turned up many times. The CDR3 DNA is TGTGCCAGCAGTCCCGCGGGACAGGGACACTATGGCTACACCTTC. This encodes CASSPAGQGHYGYTF. This rearrangement joins TRBV28 to TRBJ1-2; 9 bases line up with TRBD1. Germline assignment: CDR1 MDHEN and CDR2 SYDVKM. With 5 bases clipped from V and 3 bases from J, the junction kept 7 bases outside the gene matches. This CDR3 comprises 15 residues.

Comments on this clonotype: No conserved phenylalanine or tryptophan ends this CDR3, so it is likely a read error. The rearrangement joins TRBV11-2 to TRBJ2-5; 7 bases are a match to TRBD1. CDR3 length equals 13 residues. Germline CDR1 reads SGHAT; CDR2 reads FQNNGV. CDR3 region: CASNSTGEETQYL. CDR3 bases: TGTGCTAGCAACTCTACAGGGGAAGAGACCCAGTACCTT.

On this clonotype itself: The junction shows a germline mismatch at one end, possibly a read error. CDR3 loop: CTSSLAQGTPYNEQFF. For the CDR3, the DNA is TGCACCAGCAGCTTGGCACAAGGGACCCCCTACAATGAGCAGTTCTTC. The gene calls are TRBV5-1 and TRBJ2-1, with D tentatively TRBD1 or TRBD2 (5 bases each). Per germline, CDR1 SGHRS and CDR2 YFSETQ. This CDR3 has 16 amino acids.

The chain employs TRBV12-3 or TRBV12-4 and TRBJ2-3; unclear D gene. V was cut by 10 bases and J by 0 bases, with 20 bases left in between. This CDR3 comprises 16 residues. The CDR3 sequence: CAKSFGQRGSTDTQYF. DNA for the CDR3: TGTGCCAAAAGTTTTGGGCAGAGAGGTAGCACAGATACGCAGTATTTT.

In the case of this clonotype: The germline gene is not matched at one end of the junction; a read error may be the cause. This chain connects TRBV20-1 to TRBJ2-1; 8 bases align to TRBD2. This CDR3 comprises 14 residues. Germline values: CDR1 DFQATT, CDR2 SNEGSKA (reference sequence). CDR3 amino acids: CGARVRGGQGDQFF. CDR3 nucleotide sequence: TGCGGTGCTAGAGTTCGGGGGGGTCAGGGTGACCAGTTCTTC.